Listed here are 27 T cell receptor beta chains from one sample, sequenced in a study of STAT5B mutations in CD4+ large granular lymphocyte leukemia. TCRdb's table, derived via immunoSEQ multiplex PCR, lists solely in-frame clones and lacks some. The sample has some 40,000 clones; around 85% are singletons. What was sequenced was CD4+ T cells from blood buffy coats. These receptors were obtained from a human donor in good health.

This clone was counted only a few times. This chain joins TRBV2 and TRBJ1-6, with D uncertain. V was shortened by 7 bases and J by 0 bases, with 10 bases between the two germline ends. The germline V gene has CDR1 SNHLY and CDR2 FYNNEI. This CDR3 comprises 15 residues. The CDR3 DNA follows: TGTGCCAGCACCTCTAGAAGCTCCTATAATTCACCCCTCCACTTT. Translation: CASTSRSSYNSPLHF.

The CDR3 here is CASNRRSGTDTQYF. The CDR3 nucleotides read TGTGCCAGCAACCGCAGATCGGGCACAGATACGCAGTATTTT. The rearrangement joins TRBV6-1 to TRBJ2-3; D not certain. This CDR3 is built from 14 residues. V was clipped by 7 bases and J by 1 base, with 12 bases between them. The germline CDR1 and CDR2 sequences are MNHNS and SASEGT.

This clone came up once. CDR3 sequence (DNA): TGTGCCAGCAGTTTAGGGGACAGGCAGTCCGAGCAGTACTTC. This gives the protein CASSLGDRQSEQYF. V usage is TRBV28 and J usage is TRBJ2-7, with 8 bases that match TRBD1. The CDR3 has 14 amino acids. Trimming cost V 2 bases and J 6 bases; bases outside gene matches: 6. The germline gives CDR1 MDHEN, CDR2 SYDVKM.

The gene calls are TRBV7-3 and TRBJ1-1, with D possibly TRBD1 on 5 matching bases. V gave up 3 bases and J gave up 0 bases, with 14 bases separating them. Germline V gene data show CDR1 as SGHTA and CDR2 as FQGTGA. The CDR3 is 16 amino acids. The CDR3 DNA reads TGTGCCAGCAGCTTCTTCGGGACGCACATGAACACTGAAGCTTTCTTT. It codes for CASSFFGTHMNTEAFF.

The chain carries TRBV18 and TRBJ1-5; D is uncertain. From germline, CDR1 is KGHSH and CDR2 LQKENI. Trimming cost V 8 bases and J 5 bases, with 13 bases left between them. The CDR3 length is 13 residues. The CDR3 nucleotides are TGTGCCAGCACCGCCGAGGGCGATCAGCCCCAGCATTTT. It codes for CASTAEGDQPQHF. The complete variable domain, with remaining parts taken from reference TRBV18 and TRBJ1-5, reads NAGVMQNPRHLVRRRGQEARLRCSPMKGHSHVYWYRQLPEEGLKFMVYLQKENIIDESGMPKERFSAEFPKEGPSILRIQQVVRGDSAAYFCASTAEGDQPQHFGDGTRLSIL.

This sequence joins TRBV5-1 and TRBJ2-7, with D unresolved. The germline V gene encodes CDR1 SGHRS and CDR2 YFSETQ. The CDR3 is 14 residues long. Trimming stripped 0 bases from V and 0 bases from J, with 7 bases between. CDR3 protein: CASSLEVPSYEQYF. DNA of the CDR3: TGCGCCAGCAGCTTGGAGGTCCCCTCCTACGAGCAGTACTTC.

The V call is TRBV10-3, the J call TRBJ2-3, with TRBD2 identical over 8 bases. This CDR3 has 15 residues. J lost 0 bases, V lost 10 bases, and 9 bases had no gene match. Per germline, CDR1 ENHRY and CDR2 SYGVKD. The CDR3 region is CATLRAGASTDTQYF. DNA of the CDR3: TGTGCCACCCTTAGAGCGGGAGCTAGCACAGATACGCAGTATTTT.

This chain connects TRBV5-4 to TRBJ2-3, with 8 positions matching TRBD1. The germline gives CDR1 SGHNT, CDR2 YYREEE (reference sequence). The CDR3 contains 17 residues. Trimming took 0 bases from V and 3 from J; bases not matched to a gene: 9. CDR3 in amino acids: CASSLGSGRGQTDTQYF. DNA for the CDR3: TGTGCCAGCAGCTTGGGGTCGGGCAGGGGGCAGACAGATACGCAGTATTTT. The full variable domain, its missing parts supplied by reference TRBV5-4 and TRBJ2-3, is ETGVTQSPTHLIKTRGQQVTLRCSSQSGHNTVSWYQQALGQGPQFIFQYYREEENGRGNFPPRFSGLQFPNYSSELNVNALELDDSALYLCASSLGSGRGQTDTQYFGPGTRLTVL.

V gene TRBV5-4 combines with J gene TRBJ2-3, with D possibly matching TRBD2 (7 bases). V was cut by 3 bases and J by 6 bases, with 17 bases left in between. The CDR3 is 15 amino acids. In germline, CDR1 is SGHNT, CDR2 YYREEE (reference sequence). CDR3 coding DNA: TGTGCCAGCAGCTCAGTGGGGGGGCATAGCGATACGCAGTATTTT. Its translation: CASSSVGGHSDTQYF.

The CDR3 region has the DNA TGTGCCAGCTCACCGGGCACGGATTCCCTCTATGGCTACACCTTC. It is translated as CASSPGTDSLYGYTF. The chain employs TRBV18 and TRBJ1-2; no reliable D call. Germline CDR1 is KGHSH and CDR2 is LQKENI. The CDR3 runs 15 residues. Trimming left V 3 bases short and J 4 bases short, with 15 bases between.

The CDR3 sequence: CASSLGQVVSSYNEQFF. The CDR3 region has the DNA TGTGCCAGCAGCTTAGGGCAGGTAGTGAGCTCCTACAATGAGCAGTTCTTC. The chain links TRBV13 to TRBJ2-1; no clear D gene. The V and J ends lost 0 bases and 0 bases respectively, with 12 bases between them. This CDR3 has 17 residues. CDR1 PRHDT and CDR2 FYEKMQ come from the germline V gene (reference sequence). The full variable domain, in which reference TRBV13 and TRBJ2-1 provide the parts outside the CDR3, is AAGVIQSPRHLIKEKRETATLKCYPIPRHDTVYWYQQGPGQDPQFLISFYEKMQSDKGSIPDRFSAQQFSDYHSELNMSSLELGDSALYFCASSLGQVVSSYNEQFFGPGTRLTVL.

The chain employs TRBV11-2 and TRBJ2-3; D may be TRBD2 (6 bases). Trimming cost V 3 bases and J 6 bases, with 16 bases left between them. The germline V gene encodes CDR1 SGHAT and CDR2 FQNNGV. This CDR3 has 15 amino acids. For the CDR3, the DNA is TGTGCCAGCAGCTTTTTTGACGGGAGTGGGGATACGCAGTATTTT. This translates into CASSFFDGSGDTQYF.

The chain couples TRBV7-8 to TRBJ2-3; 10 bases align to TRBD2. Germline V gene data show CDR1 as SGHVS and CDR2 as FQNEAQ. Trimming removed 5 bases from V and 0 bases from J; junction bases left unmatched: 11. The CDR3 length is 18 residues. Here the CDR3 DNA reads TGTGCCAGCAGCCTAGGACTAGCGGTAACAGCTAGCACAGATACGCAGTATTTT. It translates to CASSLGLAVTASTDTQYF.

V and J are TRBV19 and TRBJ2-5, with 8 positions matching TRBD2. The CDR3 totals 14 residues. The ends lost 4 bases at V and 3 bases at J; junction bases unmatched: 4. In germline, CDR1 is LNHDA, CDR2 SQIVND (reference sequence). The CDR3 bases are TGTGCCAGTAGTAAAGCGGGAGTTGAAGAGACCCAGTACTTC. Residues: CASSKAGVEETQYF.

The genes are TRBV18 and TRBJ2-7; D is undetermined. This CDR3 spans 16 amino acids. The V gene's germline CDR1 is KGHSH and CDR2 LQKENI. The V gene lost 1 base and the J gene lost 0 bases, with 13 bases spanning the gap. The CDR3 sequence is CASSPLQGTTSYEQYF. The CDR3, as DNA: TGTGCCAGCTCACCACTTCAAGGCACCACCTCCTACGAGCAGTACTTC. The full variable domain, completed using reference TRBV18 and TRBJ2-7, is NAGVMQNPRHLVRRRGQEARLRCSPMKGHSHVYWYRQLPEEGLKFMVYLQKENIIDESGMPKERFSAEFPKEGPSILRIQQVVRGDSAAYFCASSPLQGTTSYEQYFGPGTRLTVT.

This rearrangement joins TRBV27 to TRBJ1-5, with D perhaps matching TRBD1 (6 bases). The germline V and J ends were trimmed by 2 bases and 2 bases, with 19 bases remaining between them. Per germline, CDR1 MNHEY and CDR2 SMNVEV (reference sequence). The CDR3 has 18 amino acids. Written as DNA, the CDR3 is TGTGCCAGCAGTTTAATCGGTCTTTCCAGGGGAGGCAATCAGCCCCAGCATTTT. Amino acid sequence: CASSLIGLSRGGNQPQHF.

The V and J genes are TRBV9 and TRBJ2-3, with TRBD2 identical over 16 bases. Germline CDR1 is SGDLS and CDR2 is YYNGEE. The junction had 10 bases not matched to a gene; V was cut back by 3 bases and J by 6 bases. The CDR3 extends over 18 amino acids. The CDR3 region is CASSARSGTSGGVDTQYF. For the CDR3, the DNA is TGTGCCAGCAGCGCACGCTCCGGGACTAGCGGGGGGGTCGATACGCAGTATTTT.

This clone was seen more than once but under ten times. The chain has TRBV7-9 and TRBJ1-2; the D gene is possibly TRBD1 (6 bases). Trimming left V 5 bases short and J 3 bases short, with 10 bases between. The CDR3 is 13 amino acids. Germline V lookup: CDR1 SEHNR, CDR2 FQNEAQ (reference sequence). The CDR3 region is CASSRGQDYGYTF. CDR3 nucleotides: TGTGCCAGCAGCCGGGGGCAGGACTATGGCTACACCTTC. The whole variable domain, filled in from reference TRBV7-9 and TRBJ1-2, reads DTGVSQNPRHKITKRGQNVTFRCDPISEHNRLYWYRQTLGQGPEFLTYFQNEAQLEKSRLLSDRFSAERPKGSFSTLEIQRTEQGDSAMYLCASSRGQDYGYTFGSGTRLTVV.

The chain is built from TRBV18 and TRBJ2-5, with 9 bases matching TRBD1. The germline V gene has CDR1 KGHSH and CDR2 LQKENI. V shed 6 bases and J 4 bases; nucleotides not matched to a gene: 12. The CDR3 loop spans 16 amino acids. This CDR3 reads CASSERRQGVGETQYF. CDR3 DNA: TGTGCCAGCTCGGAAAGGAGACAGGGGGTTGGAGAGACCCAGTACTTC.

The table lists this clone with a count of one. The chain couples TRBV6-1 to TRBJ2-7, with TRBD1 identical over 9 bases. Germline CDR1 and CDR2: MNHNS and SASEGT. V gave up 4 bases and J gave up 2 bases; unmatched junction bases: 3. CDR3 length: 14 amino acids. CDR3 sequence: CASSAGQGTYEQYF. The CDR3 DNA follows: TGTGCCAGCAGTGCGGGACAGGGTACCTACGAGCAGTACTTC.

V and J are TRBV30 and TRBJ2-7; D may correspond to TRBD1 or TRBD2 (5 bases each). CDR3 length equals 14 residues. CDR1 is GTSNPN and CDR2 is SVGIG in the germline V gene (reference sequence). Deletions cut 1 base from V and 3 bases from J, with 13 bases between. Here the CDR3 DNA reads TGTGCCTGGAGTGAGAACCTGGGGGTCTACGAGCAGTACTTC. Translation gives CAWSENLGVYEQYF.

The V gene is TRBV5-4, the J gene TRBJ2-1; 8 nucleotides line up with TRBD2. Trimming removed 6 bases from V and 3 bases from J; junction bases left unmatched: 5. The CDR3 is made up of 14 amino acids. CDR1 is SGHNT, CDR2 YYREEE, per germline (reference sequence). Here the CDR3 reads CASNIAGNYNEQFF. The CDR3 coding sequence is TGTGCCAGCAACATAGCGGGGAACTACAATGAGCAGTTCTTC.

The chain couples TRBV4-3 to TRBJ1-2; no definite D call. The CDR3 extends over 15 amino acids. Germline lookup yields CDR1 LGHNA and CDR2 YSLEER. The V and J ends lost 1 base and 3 bases respectively, with 12 bases between them. For the CDR3, the DNA is TGCGCCAGCAGCCAAGGTCAGGTGGGGTACTATGGCTACACCTTC. It yields the protein CASSQGQVGYYGYTF.

The chain combines TRBV7-9 with TRBJ2-7; D gene ambiguous. V gave up 1 base and J gave up 3 bases, with 16 bases separating them. CDR1 SEHNR and CDR2 FQNEAQ come from the germline V gene (reference sequence). This CDR3 has 16 residues. The CDR3 reads CASSLDGRTGNYEQYF. For the CDR3, the DNA is TGTGCCAGCAGCTTAGATGGAAGGACCGGCAACTACGAGCAGTACTTC.

V usage is TRBV11-2 and J usage is TRBJ1-2, with TRBD1 matching 11 bases. V lost 5 bases to trimming and J lost 7 bases; unmatched junction nucleotides: 9. This CDR3 is built from 15 residues. Germline values: CDR1 SGHAT, CDR2 FQNNGV. CDR3 sequence reads: CASSPRTGGAFGYTF. The DNA for the CDR3 is TGTGCCAGCAGCCCAAGGACAGGGGGCGCGTTTGGCTACACCTTC.

This sequence joins TRBV4-2 and TRBJ2-6, with a possible D match to TRBD1 (6 bases). The CDR3 is made up of 17 amino acids. Germline CDR1 is LGHNA and CDR2 is YNFKEQ. V lost 7 bases and J lost 0, with 16 bases in between. The CDR3 DNA sequence: TGTGCCAGCACCCCGGGACAAATCCTCTCTGGGGCCAACGTCCTGACTTTC. This sequence encodes CASTPGQILSGANVLTF.

The count of this clone is one. This CDR3 reads CASSFRGSPHYGYTF. CDR3 DNA: TGTGCCAGCAGTTTTCGAGGGAGTCCCCACTATGGCTACACCTTC. V gene TRBV28 combines with J gene TRBJ1-2; D is ambiguous. The germline V gene has CDR1 MDHEN and CDR2 SYDVKM. The length of the CDR3 is 15 residues. V was pared by 3 bases and J by 3 bases, with 14 bases between.